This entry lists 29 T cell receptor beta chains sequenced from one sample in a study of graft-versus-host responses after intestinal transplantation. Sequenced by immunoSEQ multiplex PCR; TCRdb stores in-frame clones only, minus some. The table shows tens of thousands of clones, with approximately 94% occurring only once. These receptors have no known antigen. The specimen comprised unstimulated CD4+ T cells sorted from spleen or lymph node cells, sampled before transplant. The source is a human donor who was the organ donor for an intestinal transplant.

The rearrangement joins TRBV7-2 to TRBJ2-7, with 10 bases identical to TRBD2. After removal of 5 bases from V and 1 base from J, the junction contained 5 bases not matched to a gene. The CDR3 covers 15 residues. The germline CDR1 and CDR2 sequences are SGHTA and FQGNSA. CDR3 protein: CASSTLAGVSYEQYF. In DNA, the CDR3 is TGTGCCAGCAGCACCCTAGCGGGGGTTTCCTACGAGCAGTACTTC.

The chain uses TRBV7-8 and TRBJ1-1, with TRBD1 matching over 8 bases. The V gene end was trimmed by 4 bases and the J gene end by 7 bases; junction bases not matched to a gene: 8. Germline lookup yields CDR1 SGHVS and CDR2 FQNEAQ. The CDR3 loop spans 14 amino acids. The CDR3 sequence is CASSSGQGRGEAFF. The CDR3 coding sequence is TGTGCCAGCAGCTCCGGACAGGGTAGAGGTGAAGCTTTCTTT.

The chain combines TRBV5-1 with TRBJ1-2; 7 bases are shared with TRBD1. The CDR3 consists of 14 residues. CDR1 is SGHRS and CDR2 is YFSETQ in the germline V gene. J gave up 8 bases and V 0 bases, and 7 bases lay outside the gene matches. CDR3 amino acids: CASSLGNGQAGYTF. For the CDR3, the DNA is TGCGCCAGCAGCTTGGGAAACGGACAGGCGGGCTACACCTTC.

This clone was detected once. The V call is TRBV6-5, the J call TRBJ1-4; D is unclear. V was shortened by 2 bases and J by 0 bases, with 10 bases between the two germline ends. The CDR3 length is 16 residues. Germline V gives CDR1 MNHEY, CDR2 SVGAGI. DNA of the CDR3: TGTGCCAGCAGTTACACGTTTGGGGCAACTAATGAAAAACTGTTTTTT. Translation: CASSYTFGATNEKLFF.

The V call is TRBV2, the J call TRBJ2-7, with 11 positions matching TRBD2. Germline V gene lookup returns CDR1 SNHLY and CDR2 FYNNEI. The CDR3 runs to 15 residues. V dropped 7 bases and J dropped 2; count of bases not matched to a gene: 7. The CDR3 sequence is CASTQGTSGPYEQYF. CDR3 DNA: TGTGCCAGCACCCAGGGGACTAGCGGTCCCTACGAGCAGTACTTC.

DNA of the CDR3: TGCGCCAGCATCCGCAGTTGGGGCTTTGAAGCTTTCTTT. This codes for CASIRSWGFEAFF. The chain recombines TRBV10-2 with TRBJ1-1, with D perhaps TRBD1 (5 bases). This CDR3 is built from 13 residues. V was clipped by 7 bases and J by 7 bases, with 16 bases between them. Per the germline V gene, CDR1 is WSHSY and CDR2 is SAAADI.

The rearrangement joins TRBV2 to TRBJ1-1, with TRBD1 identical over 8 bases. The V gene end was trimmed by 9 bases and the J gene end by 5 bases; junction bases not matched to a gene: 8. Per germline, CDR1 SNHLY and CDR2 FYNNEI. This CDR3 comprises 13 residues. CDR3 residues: CARTQGVGTEAFF. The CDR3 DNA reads TGTGCCAGAACACAGGGGGTTGGGACTGAAGCTTTCTTT.

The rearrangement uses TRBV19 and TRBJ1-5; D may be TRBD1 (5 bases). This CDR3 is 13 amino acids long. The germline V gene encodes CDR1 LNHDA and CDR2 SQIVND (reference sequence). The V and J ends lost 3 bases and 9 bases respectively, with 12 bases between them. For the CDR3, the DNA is TGTGCCAGTAGTATCGAGCCTGGGGGGCCCCAGCATTTT. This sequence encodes CASSIEPGGPQHF. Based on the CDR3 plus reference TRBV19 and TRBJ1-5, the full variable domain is DGGITQSPKYLFRKEGQNVTLSCEQNLNHDAMYWYRQDPGQGLRLIYYSQIVNDFQKGDIAEGYSVSREKKESFPLTVTSAQKNPTAFYLCASSIEPGGPQHFGDGTRLSIL.

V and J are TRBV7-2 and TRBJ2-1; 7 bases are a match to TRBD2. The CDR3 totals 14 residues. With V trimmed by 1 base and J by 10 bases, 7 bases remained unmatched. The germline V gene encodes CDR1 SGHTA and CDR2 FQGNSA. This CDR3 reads CASSLVPGGWEQFF. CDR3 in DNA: TGTGCCAGCAGCTTAGTTCCCGGGGGGTGGGAGCAGTTCTTC.

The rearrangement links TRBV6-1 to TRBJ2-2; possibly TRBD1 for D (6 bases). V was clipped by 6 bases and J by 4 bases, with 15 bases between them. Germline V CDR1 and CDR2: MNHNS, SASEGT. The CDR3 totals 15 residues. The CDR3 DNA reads TGTGCCAGCAGGCGCCGGGACACACGCACCGGGGAGCTGTTTTTT. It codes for CASRRRDTRTGELFF.

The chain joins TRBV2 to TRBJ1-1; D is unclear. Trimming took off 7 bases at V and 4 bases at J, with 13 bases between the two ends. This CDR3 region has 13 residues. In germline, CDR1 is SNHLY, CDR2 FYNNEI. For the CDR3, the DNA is TGTGCCAGCAACACGGAACGGGGCACTGAAGCTTTCTTT. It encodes CASNTERGTEAFF.

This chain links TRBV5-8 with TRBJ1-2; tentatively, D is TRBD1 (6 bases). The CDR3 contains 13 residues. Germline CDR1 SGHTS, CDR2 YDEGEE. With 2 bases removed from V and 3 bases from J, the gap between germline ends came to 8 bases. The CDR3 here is CASSFGGYYGYTF. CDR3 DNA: TGTGCCAGCAGCTTCGGGGGCTACTATGGCTACACCTTC.

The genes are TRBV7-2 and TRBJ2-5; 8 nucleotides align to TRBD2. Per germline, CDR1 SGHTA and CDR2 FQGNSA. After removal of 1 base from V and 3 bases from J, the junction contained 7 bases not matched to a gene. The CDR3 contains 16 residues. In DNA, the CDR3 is TGTGCCAGCAGCTTAGGGACGGGGGGGCCCGAAGAGACCCAGTACTTC. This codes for CASSLGTGGPEETQYF.

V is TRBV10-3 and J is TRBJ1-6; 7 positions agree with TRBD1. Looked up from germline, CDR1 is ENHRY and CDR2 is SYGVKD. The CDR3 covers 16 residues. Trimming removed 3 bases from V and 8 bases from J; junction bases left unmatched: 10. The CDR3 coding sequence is TGTGCCATCAGTGAAGTAAGGACAGGAGTTCATTCACCCCTCCACTTT. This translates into CAISEVRTGVHSPLHF.

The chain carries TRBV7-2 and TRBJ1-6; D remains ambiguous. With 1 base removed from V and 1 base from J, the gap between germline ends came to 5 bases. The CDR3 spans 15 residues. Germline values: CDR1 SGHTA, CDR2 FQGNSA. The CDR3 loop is CASSLGGSYNSPLHF. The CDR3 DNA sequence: TGTGCCAGCAGCTTAGGGGGTTCCTATAATTCACCCCTCCACTTT.

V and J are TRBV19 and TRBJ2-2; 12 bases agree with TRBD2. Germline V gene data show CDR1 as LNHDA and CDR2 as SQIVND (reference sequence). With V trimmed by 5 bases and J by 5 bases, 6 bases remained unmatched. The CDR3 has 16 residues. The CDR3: CASSLLTSGGTGELFF. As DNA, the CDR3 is TGTGCCAGTAGTTTACTGACTAGCGGGGGAACCGGGGAGCTGTTTTTT.

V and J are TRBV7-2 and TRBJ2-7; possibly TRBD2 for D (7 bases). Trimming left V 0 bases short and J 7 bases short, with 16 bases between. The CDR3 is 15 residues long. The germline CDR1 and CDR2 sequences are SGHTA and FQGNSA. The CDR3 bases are TGTGCCAGCAGCTTAGCGGTGGGGGGGGCGGGGGAGCAGTACTTC. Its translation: CASSLAVGGAGEQYF.

This chain's CDR3 is CASSLRALPGTGGARGANVLTF. Written as DNA, the CDR3 is TGTGCCAGCAGCTTAAGGGCGCTCCCCGGGACAGGGGGCGCTAGAGGGGCCAACGTCCTGACTTTC. This chain joins TRBV7-3 and TRBJ2-6; 12 bases match TRBD1. In germline, CDR1 is SGHTA, CDR2 FQGTGA. The CDR3 is 22 residues long. J lost 4 bases, V lost 1 base, and 17 bases had no gene match.

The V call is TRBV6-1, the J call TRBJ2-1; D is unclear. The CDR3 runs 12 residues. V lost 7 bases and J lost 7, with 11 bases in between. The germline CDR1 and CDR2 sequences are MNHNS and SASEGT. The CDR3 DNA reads TGTGCCAGCACCCTGGCGCTAAATGAGCAGTTCTTC. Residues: CASTLALNEQFF.

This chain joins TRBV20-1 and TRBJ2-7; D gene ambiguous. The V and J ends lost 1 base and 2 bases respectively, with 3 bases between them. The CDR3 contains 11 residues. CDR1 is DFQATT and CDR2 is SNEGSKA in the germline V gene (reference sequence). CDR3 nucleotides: TGCAGTGCTAGAGGCACCTACGAGCAGTACTTC. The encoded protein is CSARGTYEQYF.

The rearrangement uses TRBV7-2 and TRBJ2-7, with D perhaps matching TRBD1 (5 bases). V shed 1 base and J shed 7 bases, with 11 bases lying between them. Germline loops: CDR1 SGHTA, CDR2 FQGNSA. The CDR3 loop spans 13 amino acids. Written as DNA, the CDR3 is TGTGCCAGCAGCTTAGGTCAGGGCTTGGAGCAGTACTTC. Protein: CASSLGQGLEQYF.

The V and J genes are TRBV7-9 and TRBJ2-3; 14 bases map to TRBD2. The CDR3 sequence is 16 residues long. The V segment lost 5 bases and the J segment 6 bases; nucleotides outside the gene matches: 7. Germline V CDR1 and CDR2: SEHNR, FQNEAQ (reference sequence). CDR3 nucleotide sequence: TGTGCCAGCAGCCCTTGGACTAGCGGGGGGTCCGATACGCAGTATTTT. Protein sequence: CASSPWTSGGSDTQYF.

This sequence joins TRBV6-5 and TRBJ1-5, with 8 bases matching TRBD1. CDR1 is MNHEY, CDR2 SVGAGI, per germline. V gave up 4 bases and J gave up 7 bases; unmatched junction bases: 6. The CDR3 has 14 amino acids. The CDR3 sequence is CASSSDRGGQPQHF. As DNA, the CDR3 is TGTGCCAGCAGTTCAGACAGGGGTGGCCAGCCCCAGCATTTT.

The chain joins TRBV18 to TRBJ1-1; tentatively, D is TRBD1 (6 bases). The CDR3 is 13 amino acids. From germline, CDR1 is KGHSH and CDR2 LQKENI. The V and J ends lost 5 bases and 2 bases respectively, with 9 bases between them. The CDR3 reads CASSIQGNTEAFF. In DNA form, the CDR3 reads TGTGCCAGCTCAATACAGGGTAACACTGAAGCTTTCTTT.

CDR3 protein: CASSLGGQGYEQYF. The CDR3 DNA is TGTGCCAGCAGCTTGGGGGGACAGGGTTACGAGCAGTACTTC. The chain couples TRBV5-4 to TRBJ2-7; 9 bases align to TRBD1. CDR3 length equals 14 residues. The ends lost 0 bases at V and 4 bases at J; junction bases unmatched: 2. Germline V gene sequence: CDR1 SGHNT, CDR2 YYREEE (reference sequence).

CDR3: CASSLGRKETQYF. The CDR3 region has the DNA TGTGCCAGCAGCTTAGGACGAAAAGAGACCCAGTACTTC. The chain links TRBV7-6 to TRBJ2-5; D not certain. CDR3 length equals 13 residues. CDR1 is SGHVS and CDR2 is FNYEAQ in the germline V gene. V lost 1 base and J 3 bases, leaving 6 bases between the germline ends.

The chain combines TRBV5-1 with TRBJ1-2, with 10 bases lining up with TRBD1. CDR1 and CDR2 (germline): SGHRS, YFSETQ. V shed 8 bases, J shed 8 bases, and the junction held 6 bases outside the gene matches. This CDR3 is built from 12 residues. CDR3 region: CARTGTGVGYTF. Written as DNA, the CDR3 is TGCGCCAGGACCGGGACAGGGGTCGGCTACACCTTC. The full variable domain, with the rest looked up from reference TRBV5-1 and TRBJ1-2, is KAGVTQTPRYLIKTRGQQVTLSCSPISGHRSVSWYQQTPGQGLQFLFEYFSETQRNKGNFPGRFSGRQFSNSRSEMNVSTLELGDSALYLCARTGTGVGYTFGSGTRLTVV.

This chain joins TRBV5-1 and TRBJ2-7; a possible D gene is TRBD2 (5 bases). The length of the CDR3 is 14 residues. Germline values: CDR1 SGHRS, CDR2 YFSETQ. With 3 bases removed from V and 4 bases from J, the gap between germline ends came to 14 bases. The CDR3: CASSWVGGQYEQYF. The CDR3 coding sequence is TGCGCCAGCAGCTGGGTCGGCGGGCAGTACGAGCAGTACTTC.

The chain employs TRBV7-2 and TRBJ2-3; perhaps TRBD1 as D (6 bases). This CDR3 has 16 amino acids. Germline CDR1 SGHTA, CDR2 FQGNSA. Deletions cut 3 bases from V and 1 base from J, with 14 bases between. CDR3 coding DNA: TGTGCCAGCAGCTTCATGGCAGGGGTCCGCACAGATACGCAGTATTTT. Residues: CASSFMAGVRTDTQYF.